The 21 T cell receptor beta chains below were found in one sample sequenced in a study of blood T cell repertoires in COVID-19. The assay was immunoSEQ multiplex PCR, and TCRdb's table has in-frame clones only and misses some. Seen here are roughly 90,000 clones, almost 90% observed once, and the top ten hold approximately 1.5%. The source material was peripheral blood. These receptors were collected from a human donor with active COVID-19. The donor label of this sample is uncertain.

The V call is TRBV19, the J call TRBJ1-2, with D perhaps TRBD1 (5 bases). This CDR3 has 15 amino acids. Germline CDR1 is LNHDA and CDR2 is SQIVND (reference sequence). Trimming pared 3 bases from V and 5 bases from J, leaving 16 bases between. The CDR3: CASSIGWTIAYGYTF. The CDR3 nucleotides read TGTGCCAGTAGTATTGGATGGACAATCGCGTATGGCTACACCTTC.

The rearrangement uses TRBV5-6 and TRBJ2-3, with 9 bases that match TRBD1. The V gene's germline CDR1 is SGHDT and CDR2 YYEEEE. The CDR3 consists of 15 residues. V lost 4 bases to trimming and J lost 6 bases; unmatched junction nucleotides: 9. CDR3 in amino acids: CASSHTTTGGDTQYF. CDR3 sequence (DNA): TGTGCCAGCAGCCACACCACTACAGGGGGCGATACGCAGTATTTT.

The J gene is TRBJ1-2, the V gene TRBV6-5; D is unresolved. Germline loops: CDR1 MNHEY, CDR2 SVGAGI. CDR3 length: 13 residues. V shed 7 bases and J shed 6 bases, with 15 bases lying between them. CDR3 sequence reads: CASKKSGTDGYTF. As DNA, the CDR3 is TGTGCCAGCAAAAAGTCAGGAACTGATGGCTACACCTTC.

This clone was seen once. The chain combines TRBV5-1 with TRBJ1-2; 7 bases fit TRBD1. The CDR3 consists of 14 residues. Trimming at V came to 5 bases and at J to 4 bases, leaving 8 bases not matched to a gene. Germline V gene sequence: CDR1 SGHRS, CDR2 YFSETQ. The CDR3 here is CASSHDRDGYGYTF. The CDR3 DNA follows: TGCGCCAGCAGTCACGACAGGGACGGCTATGGCTACACCTTC.

CDR3 nucleotides: TGCAGCGTCGACGGGGATACGGGAGATGAAAAACTGTTTTTT. Residues: CSVDGDTGDEKLFF. The chain employs TRBV29-1 and TRBJ1-4; D is uncertain. V lost 6 bases, J lost 6 bases, and 17 bases lay in between. This CDR3 spans 14 amino acids. From germline, CDR1 is SQVTM and CDR2 ANQGSEA.

This clone was seen only once. J is TRBJ1-5 and V is TRBV4-1; 12 bases are a match to TRBD1. Germline CDR1 is MGHRA and CDR2 is YSYEKL. With 3 bases clipped from V and 5 bases from J, the junction kept 5 bases outside the gene matches. The CDR3 length is 16 residues. The chain's CDR3 is CASSHSGTGGDQPQHF. CDR3 bases: TGCGCCAGCAGCCACTCCGGGACAGGGGGCGATCAGCCCCAGCATTTT.

This clone was picked up many times. The genes are TRBV4-2 and TRBJ2-7; 8 nucleotides match TRBD1. Germline trimming cut 0 bases from V and 3 bases from J; bases unmatched to any gene: 7. CDR1 is LGHNA, CDR2 YNFKEQ, per germline. The CDR3 has 16 residues. Here the CDR3 reads CASSQETGQGIYEQYF. CDR3 nucleotides: TGTGCCAGCAGCCAAGAGACCGGACAGGGTATCTACGAGCAGTACTTC.

This clone is a singleton in its sample. V usage is TRBV6-5 and J usage is TRBJ1-1, with D perhaps TRBD1 (6 bases). Germline V gives CDR1 MNHEY, CDR2 SVGAGI. Trimming took off 5 bases at V and 6 bases at J, with 19 bases between the two ends. The CDR3 sequence is 15 residues long. CDR3 DNA: TGTGCCAGCAGTCTCAGGGGTCAGGGAGGGTCTGAAGCTTTCTTT. Amino acid sequence: CASSLRGQGGSEAFF.

This clone has just a few counts. V usage is TRBV5-1 and J usage is TRBJ2-7; tentative D call: TRBD1 (6 bases). The CDR3 spans 15 residues. Germline V gene lookup returns CDR1 SGHRS and CDR2 YFSETQ. Trimming pared 1 base from V and 3 bases from J, leaving 14 bases between. The CDR3 spells CASSLLRRTDYEQYF. DNA of the CDR3: TGCGCCAGCAGCTTGCTACGCCGGACAGACTACGAGCAGTACTTC.

This sequence joins TRBV9 and TRBJ1-2, with D maybe TRBD1 (5 bases). The ends were cut back, 2 bases at V and 1 base at J, with 15 bases in the middle. The CDR3 contains 16 residues. The germline CDR1 and CDR2 sequences are SGDLS and YYNGEE. In nucleotides, the CDR3 is TGTGCCAGCAGCGTCGGCGGCAGGGTTGGTAACTATGGCTACACCTTC. It specifies CASSVGGRVGNYGYTF.

The chain joins TRBV9 to TRBJ1-1; the D gene is possibly TRBD1 (5 bases). Trimming removed 0 bases at V and 5 bases at J, with 11 bases between. Per germline, CDR1 SGDLS and CDR2 YYNGEE. The CDR3 has 14 amino acids. The CDR3 bases are TGTGCCAGCAGCGTAGACCCCAGGGTGACTGAAGCTTTCTTT. Translating gives CASSVDPRVTEAFF.

This chain connects TRBV19 to TRBJ2-3; 8 nucleotides line up with TRBD2. Germline V gives CDR1 LNHDA, CDR2 SQIVND (reference sequence). Unmatched junction bases numbered 8, after V lost 6 bases and J lost 3 bases. CDR3 size: 15 residues. CDR3 residues: CASSGGARSTDTQYF. DNA of the CDR3: TGTGCCAGTAGCGGGGGGGCCAGGTCGACAGATACGCAGTATTTT.

The chain combines TRBV27 with TRBJ2-2; D is uncertain. V was cut by 0 bases and J by 4 bases, with 6 bases left in between. Per germline, CDR1 MNHEY and CDR2 SMNVEV (reference sequence). This CDR3 region has 14 residues. CDR3 sequence reads: CASSLSHFTGELFF. The CDR3, as DNA: TGTGCCAGCAGTTTATCGCACTTCACCGGGGAGCTGTTTTTT.

This chain uses TRBV19 with TRBJ2-3; D is possibly TRBD2 (7 bases). This CDR3 is built from 16 residues. Germline V gene lookup returns CDR1 LNHDA and CDR2 SQIVND (reference sequence). V lost 7 bases and J 4 bases, leaving 21 bases between the germline ends. The CDR3 DNA follows: TGTGCCAGTAATGCCGGCGGGGGCCCCGGTTCAGATACGCAGTATTTT. Translation: CASNAGGGPGSDTQYF.

The rearrangement links TRBV27 to TRBJ2-5; TRBD1 agrees at 8 bases. The CDR3 is 17 amino acids. Germline values: CDR1 MNHEY, CDR2 SMNVEV (reference sequence). Trimming at V came to 6 bases and at J to 3 bases, leaving 15 bases not matched to a gene. Here the CDR3 DNA reads TGTGCCAGCAGGACGGGGGCAGGGGGCGGACGGAAAGAGACCCAGTACTTC. Translation: CASRTGAGGGRKETQYF.

The chain combines TRBV3-1 (or the pseudogene TRBV3-2) with TRBJ2-5; 7 bases fit TRBD2. The junction had 12 bases not matched to a gene; V was cut back by 0 bases and J by 5 bases. The CDR3 is made up of 17 amino acids. Germline-derived CDR1 and CDR2 are LGHDT and YNNKEL (reference sequence). This CDR3 reads CASSQERSGVRHETQYF. The DNA of the CDR3 is TGTGCCAGCAGCCAAGAGAGGAGCGGGGTTCGTCACGAGACCCAGTACTTC.

The chain employs TRBV19 and TRBJ1-1, with 10 bases fitting TRBD1. CDR1 is LNHDA and CDR2 is SQIVND in the germline V gene (reference sequence). J lost 5 bases, V lost 1 base, and 7 bases had no gene match. This CDR3 has 16 residues. The CDR3 sequence: CASSIVSGTGATEAFF. For the CDR3, the DNA is TGTGCCAGTAGTATAGTGAGCGGGACAGGGGCTACTGAAGCTTTCTTT.

The chain recombines TRBV18 with TRBJ2-7; 8 positions agree with TRBD2. Trimming took 5 bases from V and 5 from J; bases not matched to a gene: 14. Germline CDR1 is KGHSH and CDR2 is LQKENI. This CDR3 is built from 16 residues. As DNA, the CDR3 is TGTGCCAGCTCAGCCACGGGGGGGGCGCGAGTCGACGAGCAGTACTTC. Protein: CASSATGGARVDEQYF.

The chain joins TRBV4-1 to TRBJ1-1, with no clear D. The CDR3 runs to 13 residues. Germline V gene data show CDR1 as MGHRA and CDR2 as YSYEKL. Trimming took 1 base from V and 10 from J, leaving 13 bases between them. The CDR3 here is CASSQAVAERAFF. The CDR3 DNA reads as TGCGCCAGCAGCCAAGCCGTGGCAGAAAGAGCTTTCTTT.

The chain has TRBV7-2 and TRBJ1-2; unclear D gene. This CDR3 has 14 amino acids. Germline loops: CDR1 SGHTA, CDR2 FQGNSA. Trimming left V 5 bases short and J 0 bases short, with 10 bases between. CDR3 in DNA: TGTGCCAGCAGCCCTCAGACAACTAACTATGGCTACACCTTC. It specifies CASSPQTTNYGYTF.

The chain links TRBV9 to TRBJ2-6; D call uncertain. The CDR3 contains 16 residues. The V end was cut by 4 bases, the J end by 0 bases, with 11 bases between. Germline lookup yields CDR1 SGDLS and CDR2 YYNGEE. DNA of the CDR3: TGTGCCAGCAGCCCCTCACTAAGCTCTGGGGCCAACGTCCTGACTTTC. Translation gives CASSPSLSSGANVLTF. Full variable domain (rest looked up from reference TRBV9 and TRBJ2-6): DSGVTQTPKHLITATGQRVTLRCSPRSGDLSVYWYQQSLDQGLQFLIQYYNGEERAKGNILERFSAQQFPDLHSELNLSSLELGDSALYFCASSPSLSSGANVLTFGAGSRLTVL.